The clone carrying this T cell receptor (beta chain) has just a few counts. The antigen is not known. After around 10 days in culture, the CD4+ T cells were isolated. In the vaccine recipients, nucleocapsid antibodies were negative and there was no prior SARS-CoV-2 infection. IL-2 medium took the place of half the medium on both days 3 and 7. Produced via immunoSEQ multiplex PCR; TCRdb's table is partial and in-frame only. The sample shows tens of thousands of clones, about 62% of them seen only once. This entry comes from a study of vaccination effects on CD4 cells after COVID-19. On the study more broadly: Expansion with viral peptide pools was applied to antigen-specific CD4+ T cells by the ViraFEST assay prior to sequencing. Each culture well received a few million PBMC. These cells were then cultured in IMDM with approximately 9.8 IU/ml IL-2 and roughly 10 ug/ml peptides.

The source of this sequence is a human donor who received a COVID-19 vaccine. The input for sequencing was CD4+ T cells from PBMCs cultured without peptide, taken before COVID-19 vaccination.

The CDR3 sequence is CASSFRELYNEQFF. The CDR3 DNA sequence: TGTGCCAGCAGCTTTAGGGAGCTATACAATGAGCAGTTCTTC. The rearrangement joins TRBV7-9 to TRBJ2-1; TRBD2 is a possible D gene (5 bases). Looked up from germline, CDR1 is SEHNR and CDR2 is FQNEAQ (reference sequence). The CDR3 totals 14 residues. V shed 3 bases and J shed 4 bases, with 10 bases lying between them.